Shown below are 20 T cell receptor beta chains from a single sample sequenced in a study of blood T cell repertoires in COVID-19. The protocol was immunoSEQ multiplex PCR, while the TCRdb copy is restricted to in-frame clones and leaves out a portion. Of around 190,000 clones in the sample, approximately 82% were seen once. The sample was peripheral blood. All receptors come from a human donor in a cohort sampled during active COVID-19.

CDR3 region: CASRSTGSGREKLFF. The CDR3 DNA sequence: TGTGCCAGCAGATCTACAGGGAGTGGACGTGAAAAACTGTTTTTT. The chain recombines TRBV5-5 with TRBJ1-4; possible D gene TRBD1, 6 bases. Per the germline V gene, CDR1 is SGHKS and CDR2 is YYEKEE (reference sequence). With 5 bases removed from V and 7 bases from J, the gap between germline ends came to 18 bases. The CDR3 contains 15 residues.

The chain employs TRBV15 and TRBJ2-1; 8 bases are shared with TRBD2. With 1 base clipped from V and 9 bases from J, the junction kept 5 bases outside the gene matches. CDR1 and CDR2 (germline): LNHNV, YYDKDF (reference sequence). This CDR3 spans 14 amino acids. In DNA, the CDR3 is TGTGCCACCAGCAGAGTGAATAGCGGGGTTGAGCAGTTCTTC. It codes for CATSRVNSGVEQFF.

This clone was picked up a small number of times. The rearrangement joins TRBV2 to TRBJ2-7; 9 bases match TRBD2. After removal of 1 base from V and 4 bases from J, the junction contained 8 bases not matched to a gene. The CDR3 runs to 16 residues. The germline V gene has CDR1 SNHLY and CDR2 FYNNEI. The CDR3 spells CASSEGFSGRGYEQYF. The CDR3 DNA reads TGTGCCAGCAGTGAAGGGTTTAGCGGGAGAGGGTACGAGCAGTACTTC. The whole variable domain, remainder taken from reference TRBV2 and TRBJ2-7, is EPEVTQTPSHQVTQMGQEVILRCVPISNHLYFYWYRQILGQKVEFLVSFYNNEISEKSEIFDDQFSVERPDGSNFTLKIRSTKLEDSAMYFCASSEGFSGRGYEQYFGPGTRLTVT.

The CDR3 loop is CASSLSPGQGEPQHF. In DNA, the CDR3 is TGCGCCAGCAGCTTGAGTCCGGGACAGGGTGAGCCCCAGCATTTT. The chain recombines TRBV5-1 with TRBJ1-5; 9 positions match TRBD1. V shed 1 base, J shed 8 bases, and the junction held 7 bases outside the gene matches. The CDR3 contains 15 residues. Per germline, CDR1 SGHRS and CDR2 YFSETQ.

The V call is TRBV24-1, the J call TRBJ2-3; unclear D gene. V lost 9 bases and J 2 bases, leaving 8 bases between the germline ends. The germline V gene encodes CDR1 KGHDR and CDR2 SFDVKD. There are 12 residues in the CDR3. The CDR3 DNA reads TGTGCCACCGAACAGTACACAGATACGCAGTATTTT. Translated, it gives CATEQYTDTQYF.

The chain joins TRBV27 to TRBJ2-4, with 7 bases fitting TRBD2. This CDR3 is 17 amino acids long. From germline, CDR1 is MNHEY and CDR2 SMNVEV (reference sequence). J gave up 0 bases and V 3 bases, and 8 bases lay outside the gene matches. CDR3 sequence reads: CASSLGGAGLAKNIQYF. The CDR3 coding sequence is TGTGCCAGCAGTTTGGGAGGGGCGGGACTAGCCAAAAACATTCAGTACTTC.

This chain joins TRBV5-4 and TRBJ2-3; 11 bases are shared with TRBD2. This CDR3 has 19 amino acids. The J segment lost 2 bases and the V segment lost 0 bases, leaving 11 bases of the junction unmatched. Germline CDR1 SGHNT, CDR2 YYREEE (reference sequence). CDR3 protein: CASSLGSGTSGVDTDTQYF. CDR3 bases: TGTGCCAGCAGCTTGGGGTCCGGGACTAGCGGAGTCGACACAGATACGCAGTATTTT.

The chain links TRBV29-1 to TRBJ2-7, with a tentative D call TRBD1 (6 bases). Germline V lookup: CDR1 SQVTM, CDR2 ANQGSEA. V lost 6 bases to trimming and J lost 6 bases, with 24 bases between them. The CDR3 consists of 15 residues. The CDR3 protein is CSVTPSLRVGGEQYF. As DNA, the CDR3 is TGCAGCGTCACACCGTCCCTCAGGGTAGGGGGCGAGCAGTACTTC.

This rearrangement joins TRBV28 to TRBJ2-5; D might be TRBD2 (6 bases). Germline CDR1 and CDR2: MDHEN and SYDVKM. CDR3 size: 16 residues. V lost 2 bases, J lost 0 bases, and 13 bases lay in between. CDR3 protein: CASSLVGGAYQETQYF. The CDR3 bases are TGTGCCAGCAGTTTAGTCGGCGGGGCGTACCAAGAGACCCAGTACTTC.

The V gene is TRBV24-1, the J gene TRBJ2-3; 7 nucleotides agree with TRBD2. CDR1 and CDR2 (germline): KGHDR, SFDVKD. The CDR3 loop spans 16 amino acids. With V trimmed by 4 bases and J by 1 base, 7 bases remained unmatched. CDR3 amino acids: CATSDLGGRGTDTQYF. In nucleotides, the CDR3 is TGTGCCACCAGTGACCTTGGCGGGAGAGGCACAGATACGCAGTATTTT.

The rearrangement joins TRBV11-2 to TRBJ2-7; TRBD2 agrees at 8 bases. Germline trimming cut 5 bases from V and 0 bases from J; bases unmatched to any gene: 9. Germline assignment: CDR1 SGHAT and CDR2 FQNNGV. The CDR3 contains 16 residues. Here the CDR3 reads CASSPLSGISSYEQYF. CDR3 in DNA: TGTGCCAGCAGCCCCCTTAGCGGGATTAGCTCCTACGAGCAGTACTTC.

This clone was counted between two and nine times. The J gene is TRBJ1-6, the V gene TRBV2; D remains unclear. The CDR3 sequence is 14 residues long. V lost 4 bases to trimming and J lost 15 bases, with 19 bases between them. Germline CDR1 and CDR2: SNHLY and FYNNEI. The CDR3 sequence is CASSVRLGLSVLHF. CDR3 bases: TGTGCCAGCAGTGTTCGATTGGGCCTCTCTGTCCTCCACTTT. Drawing the rest from reference TRBV2 and TRBJ1-6, the complete variable domain is EPEVTQTPSHQVTQMGQEVILRCVPISNHLYFYWYRQILGQKVEFLVSFYNNEISEKSEIFDDQFSVERPDGSNFTLKIRSTKLEDSAMYFCASSVRLGLSVLHFGNGTRLTVT.

The CDR3 spells CASRRPRQGNQPQHF. CDR3 in DNA: TGTGCCAGCAGACGACCTCGACAGGGGAATCAGCCCCAGCATTTT. This chain joins TRBV28 and TRBJ1-5; 8 nucleotides match TRBD1. The ends lost 6 bases at V and 4 bases at J; junction bases unmatched: 8. Germline assignment: CDR1 MDHEN and CDR2 SYDVKM. CDR3 length: 15 amino acids.

This rearrangement joins TRBV5-1 to TRBJ2-3; 7 positions match TRBD1. J lost 0 bases, V lost 4 bases, and 8 bases had no gene match. CDR3 length: 16 amino acids. Germline CDR1 is SGHRS and CDR2 is YFSETQ. The CDR3 is CASSNSGTASTDTQYF. The CDR3 DNA sequence: TGCGCCAGCAGCAACTCCGGGACAGCTAGCACAGATACGCAGTATTTT.

V and J are TRBV14 and TRBJ2-7; TRBD1 matches at 7 bases. The ends lost 0 bases at V and 6 bases at J; junction bases unmatched: 5. The CDR3 is made up of 14 amino acids. Looked up from germline, CDR1 is SGHDN and CDR2 is FVKESK. In nucleotides, the CDR3 is TGTGCCAGCAGCCAAGAAAGGGGGCCTCGCGAGCAGTACTTC. This codes for CASSQERGPREQYF.

The V and J genes are TRBV2 and TRBJ1-5; the D is unclear. Germline CDR1 is SNHLY and CDR2 is FYNNEI. The CDR3 loop spans 15 amino acids. Trimming took 4 bases from V and 3 from J, leaving 13 bases between them. DNA of the CDR3: TGTGCCAGCAGTGGCGGGCAGCGCAACAATCAGCCCCAGCATTTT. Translated: CASSGGQRNNQPQHF.

The gene calls are TRBV30 and TRBJ1-4; D uncertain. This CDR3 is 15 amino acids long. V was trimmed by 0 bases and J by 1 base, leaving 9 bases between them. Germline V gives CDR1 GTSNPN, CDR2 SVGIG (reference sequence). CDR3 sequence (DNA): TGTGCCTGGAGTGTACGGGGTAGAACTAATGAAAAACTGTTTTTT. This encodes CAWSVRGRTNEKLFF.

The chain employs TRBV28 and TRBJ1-1; D is uncertain. V lost 6 bases, J lost 3 bases, and 11 bases lay in between. This CDR3 has 13 amino acids. Germline loops: CDR1 MDHEN, CDR2 SYDVKM. The CDR3 here is CASRTEPDTEAFF. The CDR3 nucleotides read TGTGCCAGCAGAACAGAGCCTGACACTGAAGCTTTCTTT.

This rearrangement joins TRBV11-3 to TRBJ2-2; D is ambiguous. Germline loops: CDR1 SGHNT, CDR2 YENEEA. Trimming stripped 4 bases from V and 3 bases from J, with 3 bases between. This CDR3 is 12 amino acids long. CDR3 nucleotide sequence: TGTGCCAGCAGCTCGGACACCGGGGAGCTGTTTTTT. Translation: CASSSDTGELFF.

The V call is TRBV19, the J call TRBJ1-1, with D uncertain. Germline lookup yields CDR1 LNHDA and CDR2 SQIVND (reference sequence). The CDR3 spans 16 residues. The germline V and J ends were trimmed by 5 bases and 0 bases, with 16 bases remaining between them. In DNA form, the CDR3 reads TGTGCCAGTAGTCCCACTCGACGGAGAGTGAACACTGAAGCTTTCTTT. Protein product: CASSPTRRRVNTEAFF.